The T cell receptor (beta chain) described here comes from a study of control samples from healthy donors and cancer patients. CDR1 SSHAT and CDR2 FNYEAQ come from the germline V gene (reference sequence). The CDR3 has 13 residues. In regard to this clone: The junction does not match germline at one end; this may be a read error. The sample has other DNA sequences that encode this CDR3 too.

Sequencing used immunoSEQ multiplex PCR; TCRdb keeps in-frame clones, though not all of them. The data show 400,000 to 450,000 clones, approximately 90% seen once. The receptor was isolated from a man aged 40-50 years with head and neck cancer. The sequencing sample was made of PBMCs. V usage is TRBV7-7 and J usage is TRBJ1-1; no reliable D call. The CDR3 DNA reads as TGTGCTAGCAGCTTGGACCGGAACACTGAAGCTTTCTTT. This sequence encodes CASSLDRNTEAFF.